One and the same sample provided the 16 T cell receptor beta chains below, sequenced in a study of CD8+ T cells in alopecia areata. cDNA serving as the sequencing template came from extracted, reverse transcribed RNA. Clones were read by immunoSEQ multiplex PCR, and TCRdb kept only the in-frame ones, dropping some. The table lists about 270,000 clones, around three fifths of them singletons, with 0.75% to 0.95% in the top ten. Treatment meaning: oral pan-JAK inhibitor, 5-10 mg twice daily. The source material was CD4+ T cells sorted from blood, sampled between weeks 51 and 54, from a patient treated with tofacitinib. These receptors were taken from a human donor with alopecia areata.

This chain links TRBV30 with TRBJ2-7; tentatively, D is TRBD2 (6 bases). From germline, CDR1 is GTSNPN and CDR2 SVGIG (reference sequence). The CDR3 has 14 amino acids. Trimming stripped 3 bases from V and 2 bases from J, with 14 bases between. The CDR3 region has the DNA TGTGCCTGGAGCCCCAAGGGAGGCGCCTACGAGCAGTACTTC. Translating gives CAWSPKGGAYEQYF.

The chain combines TRBV10-3 with TRBJ2-5; D is uncertain. Trimming shortened V by 3 bases and J by 4 bases, and 9 bases separated the two germline ends. The CDR3 runs 13 residues. Germline V gene data show CDR1 as ENHRY and CDR2 as SYGVKD. The CDR3 sequence is CAISERDRETQYF. The CDR3 coding sequence is TGTGCCATCAGTGAAAGGGATCGAGAGACCCAGTACTTC.

The chain has TRBV29-1 and TRBJ2-7; D tentatively reads TRBD1 or TRBD2 (5 bases each). V was cut by 1 base and J by 6 bases, with 10 bases left in between. The CDR3 spans 12 residues. The germline CDR1 and CDR2 sequences are SQVTM and ANQGSEA. The CDR3 coding sequence is TGCAGCGTTGAAGGCTGGGGGTCCGAGCAGTACTTC. The encoded protein is CSVEGWGSEQYF.

This chain links TRBV13 with TRBJ2-1; D possibly uses TRBD1 or TRBD2 (5 bases each). V was trimmed by 5 bases and J by 4 bases, leaving 15 bases between them. The CDR3 sequence is 15 residues long. From germline, CDR1 is PRHDT and CDR2 FYEKMQ (reference sequence). The CDR3 loop reads CASSPRVSGYNEQFF. The CDR3 bases are TGTGCCAGCAGCCCCAGGGTATCGGGGTACAATGAGCAGTTCTTC.

This chain links TRBV18 with TRBJ2-1, with TRBD1 identical over 7 bases. This CDR3 contains 14 residues. V lost 1 base and J lost 8; bases outside the gene matches: 5. CDR1 KGHSH and CDR2 LQKENI come from the germline V gene. DNA of the CDR3: TGTGCCAGCTCACCACAACGACAGGGCGATGAGCAGTTCTTC. This gives the protein CASSPQRQGDEQFF.

CDR3: CASSGNYRGWQYF. The CDR3 DNA follows: TGTGCCAGCAGTGGGAATTACAGGGGATGGCAGTACTTC. V usage is TRBV25-1 and J usage is TRBJ2-7, with 7 bases identical to TRBD1. This CDR3 is built from 13 residues. The V and J ends lost 4 bases and 9 bases, in that order; junction bases with no gene match: 9. The germline V gene encodes CDR1 MGHDK and CDR2 SYGVNS.

The V and J genes are TRBV7-9 and TRBJ2-4, with 12 bases fitting TRBD2. J lost 2 bases, V lost 5 bases, and 4 bases had no gene match. The CDR3 length is 16 residues. Germline V gene lookup returns CDR1 SEHNR and CDR2 FQNEAQ (reference sequence). CDR3 coding DNA: TGTGCCAGCAGCCCTAGCGGGGGGGCCTCCAAAAACATTCAGTACTTC. It yields the protein CASSPSGGASKNIQYF.

The genes are TRBV11-1 and TRBJ2-1; 11 bases line up with TRBD1. V dropped 3 bases and J dropped 12; count of bases not matched to a gene: 7. CDR1 is SGHAT and CDR2 is FQDESV in the germline V gene (reference sequence). CDR3 length equals 14 residues. Here the CDR3 DNA reads TGTGCCAGCAGCTTGGGGACAGGGGGGCTTCCGCAGTTCTTC. As protein: CASSLGTGGLPQFF. Full variable domain (remainder filled in from reference TRBV11-1 and TRBJ2-1): EAEVAQSPRYKITEKSQAVAFWCDPISGHATLYWYRQILGQGPELLVQFQDESVVDDSQLPKDRFSAERLKGVDSTLKIQPAELGDSAMYLCASSLGTGGLPQFFGPGTRLTVL.

V and J are TRBV29-1 and TRBJ2-7, with D possibly TRBD1 on 6 matching bases. CDR3 length: 12 amino acids. Germline lookup yields CDR1 SQVTM and CDR2 ANQGSEA. Trimming shortened V by 6 bases and J by 6 bases, and 15 bases separated the two germline ends. The chain's CDR3 is CSVVKQGREQYF. The CDR3 nucleotides are TGCAGCGTAGTTAAACAGGGTCGCGAGCAGTACTTC.

This chain connects TRBV20-1 to TRBJ1-1; TRBD1 might be the D (5 bases). V lost 6 bases, J lost 5 bases, and 7 bases lay in between. Germline V gene data show CDR1 as DFQATT and CDR2 as SNEGSKA (reference sequence). The CDR3 is 10 residues long. CDR3: CSARQTEAFF. The CDR3 bases are TGCAGTGCCCGACAGACTGAAGCTTTCTTT.

The chain joins TRBV13 to TRBJ1-2; 12 bases are a match to TRBD1. Germline trimming cut 5 bases from V and 7 bases from J; bases unmatched to any gene: 8. The germline V gene has CDR1 PRHDT and CDR2 FYEKMQ (reference sequence). The length of the CDR3 is 15 residues. This chain's CDR3 is CASSLTGQGAGGYTF. CDR3 sequence (DNA): TGTGCCAGCAGCCTAACGGGACAGGGGGCGGGTGGCTACACCTTC.

V gene TRBV30 combines with J gene TRBJ2-3; 15 bases are shared with TRBD2. The CDR3 is 16 residues long. With 3 bases clipped from V and 4 bases from J, the junction kept 5 bases outside the gene matches. Per the germline V gene, CDR1 is GTSNPN and CDR2 is SVGIG (reference sequence). CDR3 bases: TGTGCCTGGAGCCAGGGACTAGCGGGGGGCCCAGATACGCAGTATTTT. Amino acids: CAWSQGLAGGPDTQYF.

The chain employs TRBV5-1 and TRBJ2-1; D is ambiguous. The CDR3 sequence is 14 residues long. Deletions cut 4 bases from V and 6 bases from J, with 14 bases between. Germline CDR1 reads SGHRS; CDR2 reads YFSETQ. The CDR3 sequence is CASSPPGIRNEQFF. In DNA, the CDR3 is TGCGCCAGCAGCCCCCCGGGCATACGCAATGAGCAGTTCTTC.

This sequence joins TRBV6-1 and TRBJ2-7, with 9 bases matching TRBD1. The length of the CDR3 is 14 residues. CDR1 MNHNS and CDR2 SASEGT come from the germline V gene. V lost 3 bases, J lost 6 bases, and 6 bases stayed unmatched. The CDR3 spells CASSDRQGVSEQYF. The CDR3 DNA sequence: TGTGCCAGCAGTGATAGACAGGGGGTTAGCGAGCAGTACTTC.

V is TRBV29-1 and J is TRBJ1-5; D is uncertain. CDR1 is SQVTM and CDR2 is ANQGSEA in the germline V gene. Trimming cost V 4 bases and J 7 bases, with 20 bases left between them. The CDR3 runs 15 residues. The CDR3 DNA reads TGCAGCGTTGTTGCCAGCGAGGCCCTCGGGCAGCCCCAGCATTTT. This codes for CSVVASEALGQPQHF. The complete variable domain, with remaining parts taken from reference TRBV29-1 and TRBJ1-5, reads SAVISQKPSRDICQRGTSLTIQCQVDSQVTMMFWYRQQPGQSLTLIATANQGSEATYESGFVIDKFPISRPNLTFSTLTVSNMSPEDSSIYLCSVVASEALGQPQHFGDGTRLSIL.

The J gene is TRBJ2-2, the V gene TRBV7-2, with 9 positions matching TRBD1. This CDR3 has 15 residues. Trimming took 4 bases from V and 6 from J; bases not matched to a gene: 6. Germline values: CDR1 SGHTA, CDR2 FQGNSA. For the CDR3, the DNA is TGTGCCAGCAGCTCGGACAGGGGAAGGTCCGGGGAGCTGTTTTTT. Translating gives CASSSDRGRSGELFF.